This TCR beta chain was recorded in a study of T-cell memory formation after mild COVID-19. Study observations and caveats: In pre-infection memory, a portion of responding clones appeared, which suggested that cross-reactive memory joined. Shrinking CD4+ clones resided mostly in CM and EM, and CD8+ ones in EMRA.

From 5'RACE with constant-segment primers came TCR alpha and TCR beta cDNA libraries that carried sample barcodes and UMIs. TCRdb re-called the 5' RACE reads with MiXCR, one entry per CDR3 protein. The sample consists of around 420,000 distinct CDR3 sequences, 24% of them appearing once. Comment on this clonotype: The target antigen is unknown.

V was shortened by 7 bases and J by 3 bases, with 13 bases between the two germline ends. This CDR3 is built from 13 residues. Per the germline V gene, CDR1 is MDHEN and CDR2 is SYDVKM. The sequenced sample consisted of PBMCs or a T cell subset sorted from them (not recorded which). This receptor was obtained from an adult woman who had mild COVID-19 (a few samples of this study predate the infection). Cell type and time point are not known. This chain uses TRBV28 with TRBJ2-7, with a possible D match to TRBD1 (6 bases). The CDR3 protein is CASTTYRDYEQYF. CDR3 DNA sequence: TGTGCCAGCACTACTTACAGGGACTACGAGCAGTACTTC.